This TCR beta chain was recorded in a study of T cells after yellow fever vaccination (dated by TCRdb to about 2019). For context, the study as a whole: Libraries from fractions with low cell numbers were prepared with the SMART-Seq v4 Ultra Low Input RNA kit. To follow T-cell clones before and after both primary and booster YFV17D yellow fever vaccination, bulk TCR alpha and beta repertoires underwent longitudinal sequencing. Two healthy male donors, one aged 18 to 30 and one aged 30 to 40 years, were included in the cohort. Blood was drawn at multiple timepoints before and after primary and secondary immunization, with bulk PBMC replicates and cell subsets isolated. On the study overall, not on this receptor specifically: A small share of clonotypes occurred in both CD4 and CD8 compartments, likely arising from convergent recombination. Computational filtering was required because FACS-sorted repertoires could contain abundant contaminating clonotypes from the bulk population. Because the study included only a couple of donors, the extent to which the findings can be generalized is limited. After the booster, most of the clones that had expanded following primary vaccination were detected again (roughly 97% of CD4 and around 87% of CD8), which suggests that memory was broadly maintained. Compared with the primary T-cell response, the secondary T-cell response was weaker but faster, peaking on day 5 rather than day 15.

What the treatment or condition label conveys for this sample: live attenuated yellow fever vaccine strain. At each blood-draw timepoint, two biological replicates of bulk PBMCs were collected. A standard Ficoll-Paque protocol was used to isolate PBMCs from peripheral blood. RNA was extracted with TriZol from bulk PBMCs, CD4 and CD8 fractions, and dextramer-positive and dextramer-negative fractions. For sequencing, an Illumina NovaSeq 6000 was employed. TCR cDNA was synthesized by 5'RACE template switching, through which a universal primer site and unique molecular identifiers were introduced. Priming for cDNA synthesis came from both the TCR alpha and TCR beta constant segments. Libraries were amplified in two PCR steps, with sample barcodes and sequencing adapters added in the second step. Libraries were sequenced on Illumina HiSeq 2500 (2x100 bp) or NovaSeq (2x150 bp). For the original study's pipeline: Reads were demultiplexed and collapsed into UMI consensus sequences with MIGEC, and V(D)J alignment was performed with MiXCR. Vaccine-responding clonotypes were defined with edgeR using replicate PBMC samples, requiring FDR below 0.01 and a log2 fold change above 5 up to day 15. Each bulk clonotype received a CD4 or CD8 identity based on whether the sequenced CD4 or CD8 repertoire contained that clonotype at higher abundance. TCRdb applied fastp at Q25 and MiXCR to the public reads, then kept only in-frame beta chains. Identical CDR3 protein sequences are pooled into one entry, listed with their most common genes and DNA. Clone size and V and J calls follow TCRdb, not the original study. Within this sample are 350,000 to 450,000 distinct CDR3 sequences, with approximately 19% of them counted one time only. Clones ranked in the top ten supply roughly a sixth of the sample.

As concerns this clonotype: Its antigen is unknown. No much larger clone is present one base from it, and per-base qualities are unavailable.

As encoded in the germline V gene (reference sequence), CDR1 is SGHNT while CDR2 is YYREEE. The CDR3 starts with the cysteine, ends with the phenylalanine, and has 15 residues. Only the CDR3 portion is preserved as DNA: 45 bases, with reading frame beginning at the first base. Trimming costs V 5 bases and J 2 bases, and their ends lie 17 bases apart. This clonotype was obtained from a man between 18 and 29 years old who received the YFV17D yellow fever vaccine. The source material was PBMCs, sampled before the yellow fever booster vaccination. The sequence is built from TRBV5-4 and TRBJ2-7, with a tentative D gene TRBD2 over 7 matching bases. The CDR3 here reads CASRLGAAGAYEQYF. The sequence in DNA is TGTGCCAGCAGGCTGGGGGCCGCGGGGGCCTACGAGCAGTACTTC.